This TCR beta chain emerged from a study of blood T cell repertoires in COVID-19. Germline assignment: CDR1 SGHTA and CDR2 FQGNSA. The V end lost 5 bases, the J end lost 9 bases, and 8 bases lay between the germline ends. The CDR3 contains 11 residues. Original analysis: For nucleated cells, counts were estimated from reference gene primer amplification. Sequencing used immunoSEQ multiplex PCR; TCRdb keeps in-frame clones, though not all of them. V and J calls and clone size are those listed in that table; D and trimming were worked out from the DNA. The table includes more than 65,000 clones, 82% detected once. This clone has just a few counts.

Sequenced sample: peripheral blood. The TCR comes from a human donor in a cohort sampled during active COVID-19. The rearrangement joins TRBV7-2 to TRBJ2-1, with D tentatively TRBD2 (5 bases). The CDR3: CASSPGSEQFF. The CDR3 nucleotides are TGTGCCAGCAGCCCGGGGAGTGAGCAGTTCTTC.